This T cell receptor beta chain appears in the sequencing data of a study of cytomegalovirus exposure and HLA in healthy donors (dated by TCRdb to the late 2010s). Background on the whole study: An earlier analysis of some 500 of the donors reported 276 Gb of sequence data and about 100 million unique TCR beta sequences from roughly 180 million T cells. All discovery cohort repertoires had been generated using a single sequencing platform. Both class I and class II loci were covered by HLA typing, at four-digit resolution. A separate validation cohort of roughly 130 different subjects was used in addition to the 666-subject first cohort. On average, about 240,000 unique TCR beta nucleotide sequences were sequenced per donor among some 420 genotyped donors of the cohort, with roughly 18% of those sequences being non-productive. In a later genetic analysis, genome-wide SNP genotypes for about 55% of the 666 donors were used, and that subset was treated as a discovery cohort. Approximately 300 gigabases of sequencing data and tens of millions of unique TCR sequences were included in an early release covering over 600 HLA-typed donors. Because of strong linkage in the cohort, roughly five DR-DQ haplotypes were treated as single units for association and clustering. To study patterns of TCR occurrence, a later analysis re-analyzed previously published TCR beta repertoires from several hundred donors and added high-resolution HLA genotyping. Alongside the repertoire data, information on donor age, sex, ethnicity and CMV serostatus was compiled. The study used immunosequencing to profile the T cell repertoires of 600 to 850 subjects and linked those repertoires to cytomegalovirus serostatus. The genetic ancestry cluster associated with self-reported Caucasian donors included about four fifths of the approximately 430 genotyped donors. High-throughput TCR immunosequencing, statistical association of individual TCRs with disease status, and machine learning were combined to predict cytomegalovirus infection status. Rather than using new phenotypic data, the later analysis identified candidate immune exposures from TCR beta sequences and from how often those sequences occurred across donors. The study aimed to test whether signatures of past pathogen exposure could be identified by cataloging public T cell receptors. The number of donors typed differed by locus, with roughly 629-640 for A, B, C, DRB1 and DQB1, around 560 for DQA1, approximately 580 for DPA1, and around 460 for DPB1. An earlier analysis of some 500 of the donors applied high-throughput TCR beta sequencing to assess whether each TCR beta V gene segment acted as functional or pseudogenic. On the study overall, not on this receptor specifically: A cluster of highly shared sequence variants was judged likely to represent a technical artifact of the sequencing pipeline. Across donors, most TCR sequences were observed very rarely, whereas some public TCRs were present in many individuals. A few of the identified cytomegalovirus-associated TCR beta chains were confirmed in vitro to be specific for cytomegalovirus antigens. In the study, around 160 TCR beta chains were listed as associated with cytomegalovirus. In a later analysis, HLA-associated TCR beta chains were found to be more clonally expanded and to have lower generation probabilities than equally common non-associated chains. In a later analysis, TCR association rates were found to vary across HLA loci, with the most associated TCRs seen for DRB1 alleles and the fewest for HLA-C alleles. The 87-base-pair reads could not distinguish some IMGT-functional V segments, including TRBV6-2 and TRBV6-3, so those segments were excluded. An earlier analysis of 450 to 750 of the donors showed that most TCR beta V segments appeared in productive rearrangements either about 87% or about 30% of the time, which broadly matched IMGT annotations. For the cohort, immune exposure information was limited to CMV serostatus. In a later genetic analysis, fewer N-insertions in productive TCRs were reported among donors in an Asian-associated ancestry cluster than the 666-donor mean. Assigning TCR associations to individual alleles was difficult when HLA alleles, especially DR and DQ, strongly co-occurred. According to the authors, the approach could potentially be generalized to other disease states and immunological phenotypes. A later analysis associated about 16,000 TCR beta sequences with specific HLA alleles at a false discovery rate of 0.05. Because HLA typing was missing for some donors at each locus, association tests included only the typed subset. The presence/absence analyses assumed that sequencing depth was roughly uniform across donors, and that assumption may not be true. A further reported finding was that TCR beta sequences accurately predicted the HLA-A and HLA-B alleles for most subjects in the first cohort. In a later analysis, most CMV-associated TCR beta chains were found to appear HLA-restricted, with HLA associations seemingly driven largely by CMV exposure. Cytomegalovirus status was reported to be diagnosed by the classifier with high specificity and sensitivity in both the original and validation cohorts. The cohort was sequenced for TCR beta chains only, and without alpha or paired-chain data the features that could be detected were limited. A later genetic analysis associated a missense DCLRE1C variant with V-gene and J-gene trimming of TCR beta chains, and an independent cohort replicated the association. Because counts were too low, under 20 rarely observed V segments, including chromosome 9 orphons, were left out of the earlier analysis of 587 of the donors. Correlated functional status among segregating V segments might be attributable to linkage disequilibrium, but an unknown experimental factor could not be ruled out. A later analysis reported that several top co-occurrence clusters appeared linked to parvovirus B19, influenza, CMV and Epstein-Barr virus.

The cohort comprised 550 to 700 healthy bone marrow donors. At the time of sampling, all cohort members were nominally healthy, though unrecorded immune exposures were likely present. The donor tested CMV seropositive, placing the donor among the 289 seropositive members of the cohort. Every donor gave a peripheral blood sample, and the peripheral blood mononuclear cells from that sample were used for TCR beta sequencing. Genomic DNA was extracted from the blood cell samples with the Qiagen DNeasy Blood Extraction Kit. CDR1 SGHDT and CDR2 YYEEEE are derived from the germline V gene. Here V drops 4 bases and J drops 4 bases, and the junction holds 8 bases not matched to any gene. Reading from cysteine to phenylalanine, the CDR3 counts 15 amino acids. Of the read, only the CDR3 DNA is kept; its 45 bases are in frame from base 1. Libraries came from the immunoSEQ multiplex PCR assay. The multiplex PCR relied on a mix of 60 forward primers for TCR Vbeta segments and 13 reverse primers for TCR Jbeta segments. A multiplex PCR assay on genomic DNA amplified the CDR3 region of rearranged TCR beta genes. On the Illumina HiSeq System, the amplified TCR beta libraries were sequenced as 87-base-pair reads. The original methods were these. A later analysis counted about 80 million unique TCR beta chains across the 500 to 850 repertoires, and around 9.9 million of these chains were shared by at least two donors. Raw reads were error-corrected and collapsed into unique sequences by a nearest-neighbor algorithm in which closely related sequences were merged to remove PCR and sequencing errors. Alignment of CDR3 sequences to IMGT reference sequences was used to assign V, D and J gene segments. For a sequence to be retained, a match of at least six nucleotides was required to both a V gene segment and a J gene segment. Rearrangements were classified as productive when the CDR3 lacked stop codons and remained in frame with V and J, and all other rearrangements were classified as non-productive. CDR3 was defined by IMGT convention, running from the second conserved V-encoded cysteine to the conserved J-encoded phenylalanine. Sequences without an unambiguous match to a single V gene segment were excluded from the earlier analysis of 587 of the donors. In an earlier analysis of some 590 of the donors, V segments were called functional above 56.7% productive rearrangements and were called segregating when the between-donor standard deviation exceeded 5%. A statistical classification framework was built for diagnosing cytomegalovirus status from the catalog of TCR beta chain sequences. In a later analysis, TCR nucleotide sequences were compared against IMGT/GENE-DB human TR gene sequences so that V and J genes could be assigned. Using the TCRdist pipeline, a later analysis assigned CDR3 sequences along with most-parsimonious VDJ recombination scenarios. A later analysis defined each TCR beta chain by its CDR3 amino acid sequence plus V-gene family, and excluded reads lacking a unique V-gene family. In a later analysis, a few hundred highly shared, low-generation-probability nucleotide sequences were removed to address suspected cross-contamination and a sequencing artifact. A later analysis calculated a clonal expansion index for each public chain from normalized within-repertoire ranks of inferred template counts. A later analysis computed generation probabilities with a VDJ recombination model fitted to out-of-frame rearrangements, and checked the results against IGoR. In a later analysis, TCR-TCR, TCR-HLA and TCR-CMV co-occurrence was scored with hypergeometric tests, and a repertoire-size bias correction was applied to TCR pairs. A later analysis estimated false discovery rates by permuting HLA or CMV assignments 20 times. In a later analysis, co-occurring TCRs were grouped using DBSCAN, and TCRdist sequence similarity was added for clustering within HLA-allele-positive subsets. Co-occurrence clustering excluded repertoires with fewer than 30,000 or more than 120,000 public chains, plus five with anomalous nucleotide sharing. The immuneACCESS repertoire file appears here via TCRdb, limited to in-frame rearrangements. These files lack a portion of the clones; in checked studies, under half of the deficit traces to unresolved V genes, and the cause of the others is not known. V, J and clone size derive from that table, while D and trimming were established from the DNA sequence. The sample yields about 200,000 clones; roughly 80% were counted once. The leading ten clones occupy more than 0.35% of the sample.

This clone was counted a few times. Its antigen remains undetermined. No base quality information exists; no much larger clone differs at one position. The sequencing input was PBMCs. The rearrangement joined TRBV5-6 to TRBJ2-1, with 7 middle bases fitting TRBD1. This clonotype was sampled from a male donor in good health and CMV-seropositive. The CDR3 has the sequence CASSDRAIHYNEQFF. The nucleotide sequence reads TGTGCCAGCAGCGACAGGGCGATCCATTACAATGAGCAGTTCTTC.